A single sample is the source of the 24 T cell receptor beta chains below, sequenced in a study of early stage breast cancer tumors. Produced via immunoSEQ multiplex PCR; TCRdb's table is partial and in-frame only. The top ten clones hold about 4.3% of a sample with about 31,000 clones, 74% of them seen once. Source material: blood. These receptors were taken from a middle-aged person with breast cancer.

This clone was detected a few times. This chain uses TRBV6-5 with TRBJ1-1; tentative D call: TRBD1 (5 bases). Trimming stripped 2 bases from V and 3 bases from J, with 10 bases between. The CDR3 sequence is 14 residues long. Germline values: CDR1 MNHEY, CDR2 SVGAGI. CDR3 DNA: TGTGCCAGCAGTTACGAGGGGTTGGACACTGAAGCTTTCTTT. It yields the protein CASSYEGLDTEAFF.

The CDR3 nucleotides are TGTGCCAGCAGCTTGGTCTCTAGCGGGAGAACTGCCGCCTACGAGCAGTACTTC. It specifies CASSLVSSGRTAAYEQYF. This chain joins TRBV7-6 and TRBJ2-7, with 10 bases lining up with TRBD2. The J segment lost 2 bases and the V segment lost 3 bases, leaving 13 bases of the junction unmatched. Germline V gene data show CDR1 as SGHVS and CDR2 as FNYEAQ. The CDR3 sequence is 18 residues long.

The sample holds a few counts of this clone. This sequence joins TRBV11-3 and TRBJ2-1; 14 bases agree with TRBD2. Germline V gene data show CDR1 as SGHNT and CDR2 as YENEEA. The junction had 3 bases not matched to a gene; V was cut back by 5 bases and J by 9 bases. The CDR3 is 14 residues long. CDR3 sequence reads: CASSPGLAGVEQFF. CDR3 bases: TGTGCCAGCAGCCCGGGACTAGCGGGAGTTGAGCAGTTCTTC.

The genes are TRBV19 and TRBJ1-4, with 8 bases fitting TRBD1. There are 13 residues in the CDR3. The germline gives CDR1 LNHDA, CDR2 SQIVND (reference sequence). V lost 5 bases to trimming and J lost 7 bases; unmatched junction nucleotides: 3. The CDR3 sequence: CASSFGQGEKLFF. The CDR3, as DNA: TGTGCCAGTAGTTTCGGACAGGGTGAAAAACTGTTTTTT.

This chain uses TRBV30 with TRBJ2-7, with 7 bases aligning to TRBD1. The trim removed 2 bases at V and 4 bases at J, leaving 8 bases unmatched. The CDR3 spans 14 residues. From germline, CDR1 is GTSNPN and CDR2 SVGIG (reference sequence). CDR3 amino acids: CAWSPGTDLYEQYF. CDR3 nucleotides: TGTGCCTGGAGTCCCGGGACAGACCTTTACGAGCAGTACTTC.

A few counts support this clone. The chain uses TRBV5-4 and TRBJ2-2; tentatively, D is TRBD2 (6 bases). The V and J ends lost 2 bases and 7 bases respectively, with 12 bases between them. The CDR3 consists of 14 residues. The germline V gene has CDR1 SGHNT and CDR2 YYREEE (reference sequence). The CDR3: CASSFGGKGGELFF. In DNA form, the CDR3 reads TGTGCCAGCAGCTTCGGCGGGAAGGGCGGGGAGCTGTTTTTT. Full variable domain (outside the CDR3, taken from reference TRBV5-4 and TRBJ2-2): ETGVTQSPTHLIKTRGQQVTLRCSSQSGHNTVSWYQQALGQGPQFIFQYYREEENGRGNFPPRFSGLQFPNYSSELNVNALELDDSALYLCASSFGGKGGELFFGEGSRLTVL.

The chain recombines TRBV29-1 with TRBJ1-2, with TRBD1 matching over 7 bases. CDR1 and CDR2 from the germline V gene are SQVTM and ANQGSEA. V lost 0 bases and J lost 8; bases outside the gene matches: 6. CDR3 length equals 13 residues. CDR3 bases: TGCAGCGTTGAAGATCCGGGACAGTTGGGCTACACCTTC. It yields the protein CSVEDPGQLGYTF.

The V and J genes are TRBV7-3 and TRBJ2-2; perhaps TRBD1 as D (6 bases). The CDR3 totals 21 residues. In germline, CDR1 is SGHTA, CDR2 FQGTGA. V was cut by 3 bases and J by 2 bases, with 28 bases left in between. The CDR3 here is CASSFPEPSRQGTKNTGELFF. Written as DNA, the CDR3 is TGTGCCAGCAGCTTCCCGGAACCCTCCCGCCAGGGGACAAAAAACACCGGGGAGCTGTTTTTT. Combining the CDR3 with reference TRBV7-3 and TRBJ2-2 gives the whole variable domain GAGVSQTPSNKVTEKGKYVELRCDPISGHTALYWYRQSLGQGPEFLIYFQGTGAADDSGLPNDRFFAVRPEGSVSTLKIQRTERGDSAVYLCASSFPEPSRQGTKNTGELFFGEGSRLTVL.

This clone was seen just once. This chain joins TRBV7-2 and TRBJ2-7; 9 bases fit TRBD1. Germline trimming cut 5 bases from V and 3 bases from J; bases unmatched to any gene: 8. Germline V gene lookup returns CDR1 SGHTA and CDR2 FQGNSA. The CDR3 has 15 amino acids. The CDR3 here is CASSPGTGHNYEQYF. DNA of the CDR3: TGTGCCAGCAGCCCCGGGACAGGGCACAACTACGAGCAGTACTTC.

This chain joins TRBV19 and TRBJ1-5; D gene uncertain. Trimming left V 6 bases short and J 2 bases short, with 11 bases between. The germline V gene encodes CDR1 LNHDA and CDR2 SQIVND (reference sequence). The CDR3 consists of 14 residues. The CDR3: CASSPPIGNQPQHF. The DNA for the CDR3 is TGTGCCAGTAGCCCCCCGATAGGCAATCAGCCCCAGCATTTT.

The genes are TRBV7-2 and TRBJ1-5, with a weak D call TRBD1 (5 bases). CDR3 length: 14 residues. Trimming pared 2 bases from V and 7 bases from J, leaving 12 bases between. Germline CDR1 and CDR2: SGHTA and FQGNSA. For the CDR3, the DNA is TGTGCCAGCAGCTTACAGGGTAGCAGGCAGCCCCAGCATTTT. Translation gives CASSLQGSRQPQHF.

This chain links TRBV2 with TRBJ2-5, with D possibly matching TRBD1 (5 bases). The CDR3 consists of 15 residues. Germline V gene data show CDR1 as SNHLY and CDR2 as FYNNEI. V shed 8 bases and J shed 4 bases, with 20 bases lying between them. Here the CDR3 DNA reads TGTGCCAGCGCCCGAAGGGGCGCGGTGAGAGAGACCCAGTACTTC. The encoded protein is CASARRGAVRETQYF.

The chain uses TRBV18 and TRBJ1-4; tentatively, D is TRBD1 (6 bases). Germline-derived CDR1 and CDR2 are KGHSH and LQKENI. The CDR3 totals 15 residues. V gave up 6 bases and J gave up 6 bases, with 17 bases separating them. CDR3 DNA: TGTGCCAGCTCGCCAACAGGGCCCCCGTATGAAAAACTGTTTTTT. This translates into CASSPTGPPYEKLFF.

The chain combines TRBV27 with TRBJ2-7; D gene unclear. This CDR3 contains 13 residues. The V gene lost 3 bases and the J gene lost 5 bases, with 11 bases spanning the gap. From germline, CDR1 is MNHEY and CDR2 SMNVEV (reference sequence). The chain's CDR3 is CASSFASADEQYF. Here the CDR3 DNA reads TGTGCCAGCAGTTTTGCTAGTGCGGACGAGCAGTACTTC.

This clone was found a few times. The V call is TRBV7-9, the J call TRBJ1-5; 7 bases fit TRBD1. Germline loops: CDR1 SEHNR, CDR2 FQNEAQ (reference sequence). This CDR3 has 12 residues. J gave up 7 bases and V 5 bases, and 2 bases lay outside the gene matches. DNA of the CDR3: TGTGCCAGCAGCACAGGGGTCCAGCCCCAGCATTTT. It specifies CASSTGVQPQHF.

In DNA form, the CDR3 reads TGTGCCAGCAGCACCCAAACAGGGGGCCACTACGAGCAGTACTTC. It encodes CASSTQTGGHYEQYF. This chain uses TRBV5-4 with TRBJ2-7; 9 bases match TRBD1. Germline V lookup: CDR1 SGHNT, CDR2 YYREEE (reference sequence). After removal of 4 bases from V and 3 bases from J, the junction contained 8 bases not matched to a gene. The CDR3 has 15 amino acids.

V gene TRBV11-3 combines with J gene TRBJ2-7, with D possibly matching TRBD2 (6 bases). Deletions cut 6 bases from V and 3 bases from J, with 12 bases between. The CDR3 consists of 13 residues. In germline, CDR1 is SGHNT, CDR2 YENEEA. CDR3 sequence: CASRSGPIYEQYF. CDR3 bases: TGTGCCAGCAGAAGCGGGCCTATCTACGAGCAGTACTTC.

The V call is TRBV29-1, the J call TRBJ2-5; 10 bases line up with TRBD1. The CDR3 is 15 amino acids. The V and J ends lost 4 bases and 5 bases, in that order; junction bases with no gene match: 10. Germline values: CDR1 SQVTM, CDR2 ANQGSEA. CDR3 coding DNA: TGCAGCGTTGTCCTTGGGGGACAGGGGTATGAGACCCAGTACTTC. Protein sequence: CSVVLGGQGYETQYF.

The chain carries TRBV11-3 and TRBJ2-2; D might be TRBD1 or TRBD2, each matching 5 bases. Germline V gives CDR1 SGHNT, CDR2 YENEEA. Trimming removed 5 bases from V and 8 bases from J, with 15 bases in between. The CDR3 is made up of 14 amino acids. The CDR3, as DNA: TGTGCCAGCAGCATCGGGACCTCCCTAGGGGAGCTGTTTTTT. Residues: CASSIGTSLGELFF.

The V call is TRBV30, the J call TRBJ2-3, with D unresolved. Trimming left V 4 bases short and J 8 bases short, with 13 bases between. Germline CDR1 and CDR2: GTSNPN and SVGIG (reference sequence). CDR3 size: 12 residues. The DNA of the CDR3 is TGTGCCTGGACTGAAGGTAGGAGTACGCAGTATTTT. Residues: CAWTEGRSTQYF.

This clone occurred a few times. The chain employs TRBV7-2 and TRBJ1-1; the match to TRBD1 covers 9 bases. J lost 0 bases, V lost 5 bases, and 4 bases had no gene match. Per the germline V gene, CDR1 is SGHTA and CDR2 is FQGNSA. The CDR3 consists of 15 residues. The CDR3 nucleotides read TGTGCCAGCAGCACCGGACAGGGGATGAACACTGAAGCTTTCTTT. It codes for CASSTGQGMNTEAFF.

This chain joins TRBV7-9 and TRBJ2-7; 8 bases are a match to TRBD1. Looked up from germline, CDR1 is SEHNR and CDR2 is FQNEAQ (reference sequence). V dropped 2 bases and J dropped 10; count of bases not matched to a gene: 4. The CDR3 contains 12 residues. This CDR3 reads CASSLPTGVQYF. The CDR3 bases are TGTGCCAGCAGCTTACCGACAGGGGTTCAGTACTTC.

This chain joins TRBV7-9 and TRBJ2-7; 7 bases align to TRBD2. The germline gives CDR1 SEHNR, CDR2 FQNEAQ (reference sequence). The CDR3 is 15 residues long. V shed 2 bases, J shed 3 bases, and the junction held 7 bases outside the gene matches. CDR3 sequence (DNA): TGTGCCAGCAGCTTAAGCGGGGACTCCGGCTACGAGCAGTACTTC. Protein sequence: CASSLSGDSGYEQYF.

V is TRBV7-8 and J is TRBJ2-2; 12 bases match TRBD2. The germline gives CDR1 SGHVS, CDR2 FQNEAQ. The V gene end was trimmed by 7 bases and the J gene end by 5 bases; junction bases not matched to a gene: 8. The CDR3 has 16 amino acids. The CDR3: CASTLAGGVGTGELFF. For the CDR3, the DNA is TGTGCCAGCACCCTAGCGGGAGGGGTAGGAACCGGGGAGCTGTTTTTT.